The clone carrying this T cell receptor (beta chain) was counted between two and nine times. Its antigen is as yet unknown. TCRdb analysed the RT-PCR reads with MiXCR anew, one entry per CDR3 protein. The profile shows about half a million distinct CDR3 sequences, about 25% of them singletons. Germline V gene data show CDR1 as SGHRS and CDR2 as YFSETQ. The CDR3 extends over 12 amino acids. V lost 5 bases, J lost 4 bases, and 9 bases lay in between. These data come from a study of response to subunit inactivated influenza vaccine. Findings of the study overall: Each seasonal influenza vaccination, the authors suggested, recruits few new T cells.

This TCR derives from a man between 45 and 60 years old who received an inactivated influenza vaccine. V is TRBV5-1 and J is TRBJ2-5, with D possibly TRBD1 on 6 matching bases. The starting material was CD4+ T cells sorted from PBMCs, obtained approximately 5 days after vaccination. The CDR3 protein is CASSNRAETQYF. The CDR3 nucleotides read TGCGCCAGCAGTAACAGGGCAGAGACCCAGTACTTC.